These 27 T cell receptor beta chains share one sample of origin, sequenced in a study of blood T cell repertoires in COVID-19. Clones were read by immunoSEQ multiplex PCR, and TCRdb kept only the in-frame ones, dropping some. The repertoire holds 65,000 to 90,000 clones, approximately 90% seen once, with about 8.1% in the top ten. The sample taken for sequencing was peripheral blood. These receptors were collected from a man aged 50 or older with acute or convalescent COVID-19.

The chain couples TRBV5-1 to TRBJ1-1; D possibly corresponds to TRBD1 (6 bases). Germline assignment: CDR1 SGHRS and CDR2 YFSETQ. V was clipped by 4 bases and J by 4 bases, with 20 bases between them. CDR3 length equals 16 residues. CDR3 nucleotides: TGCGCCAGCAGCGGCTGGGGGGGCTCTTTGGGCACTGAAGCTTTCTTT. Its translation is CASSGWGGSLGTEAFF.

The chain links TRBV12-3 or TRBV12-4 to TRBJ1-1; D is ambiguous. V lost 3 bases and J 1 base, leaving 6 bases between the germline ends. The CDR3 is made up of 13 amino acids. The CDR3 DNA follows: TGTGCCAGCAGTTTGGCTTGGAACACTGAAGCTTTCTTT. Translating it yields CASSLAWNTEAFF.

The chain is built from TRBV7-3 and TRBJ1-2; 10 bases are shared with TRBD1. Trimming removed 5 bases from V and 8 bases from J; junction bases left unmatched: 8. This CDR3 spans 14 amino acids. Looked up from germline, CDR1 is SGHTA and CDR2 is FQGTGA. The CDR3 DNA reads TGTGCCAGCAGCCCCGGGACAGGGGAGGGAGGCTACACCTTC. Translating gives CASSPGTGEGGYTF.

This sequence joins TRBV28 and TRBJ2-2, with D maybe TRBD2 (7 bases). Per germline, CDR1 MDHEN and CDR2 SYDVKM. CDR3 length equals 16 residues. The V end lost 2 bases, the J end lost 2 bases, and 12 bases lay between the germline ends. The CDR3 DNA reads TGTGCCAGCAGTTTAGAGGGGGGGCCCAACACCGGGGAGCTGTTTTTT. It yields the protein CASSLEGGPNTGELFF.

The rearrangement links TRBV5-6 to TRBJ2-7, with D perhaps matching TRBD1 (5 bases). V was pared by 0 bases and J by 4 bases, with 23 bases between. Per germline, CDR1 SGHDT and CDR2 YYEEEE. The CDR3 spans 18 residues. This CDR3 is CASSLELLRGFQTYEQYF. The DNA of the CDR3 is TGTGCCAGCAGCTTGGAACTTCTTAGGGGCTTTCAAACGTACGAGCAGTACTTC.

The chain is built from TRBV5-1 and TRBJ2-1; 15 bases are shared with TRBD2. CDR3 length: 16 amino acids. Germline CDR1 reads SGHRS; CDR2 reads YFSETQ. The V gene end was trimmed by 4 bases and the J gene end by 7 bases; junction bases not matched to a gene: 6. The CDR3 is CASSRGLAGGPNEQFF. The CDR3 bases are TGCGCCAGCAGCAGAGGACTAGCGGGGGGGCCGAATGAGCAGTTCTTC.

This rearrangement joins TRBV30 to TRBJ2-7, with D perhaps TRBD2 (5 bases). The germline gives CDR1 GTSNPN, CDR2 SVGIG (reference sequence). The CDR3 consists of 15 residues. V lost 0 bases and J lost 4, with 16 bases in between. The CDR3 protein is CAWSVWVGGSYEQYF. The CDR3 DNA reads as TGTGCCTGGAGTGTATGGGTGGGTGGGAGTTACGAGCAGTACTTC.

This clone appeared a single time. The chain has TRBV7-2 and TRBJ1-2, with D unclear. This CDR3 has 14 residues. The germline V gene encodes CDR1 SGHTA and CDR2 FQGNSA. The V gene lost 8 bases and the J gene lost 2 bases, with 15 bases spanning the gap. The CDR3 protein is CASRPGWQNYGYTF. The CDR3 coding sequence is TGTGCCAGCCGTCCTGGTTGGCAGAACTATGGCTACACCTTC.

This chain links TRBV10-3 with TRBJ1-3; D is perhaps TRBD1 (5 bases). Germline values: CDR1 ENHRY, CDR2 SYGVKD. CDR3 size: 17 residues. V was clipped by 2 bases and J by 4 bases, with 18 bases between them. CDR3: CAISERLPGEMGNTIYF. The CDR3 DNA reads as TGTGCCATCAGTGAGCGCCTCCCGGGGGAGATGGGAAACACCATATATTTT.

V usage is TRBV10-3 and J usage is TRBJ1-1; D call uncertain. This CDR3 is built from 12 residues. V was clipped by 3 bases and J by 4 bases, with 6 bases between them. The V gene's germline CDR1 is ENHRY and CDR2 SYGVKD. The CDR3 protein is CAISETFTEAFF. DNA of the CDR3: TGTGCCATCAGTGAAACTTTCACTGAAGCTTTCTTT.

This chain uses TRBV6-5 with TRBJ1-5; D may be TRBD1 (5 bases). Per germline, CDR1 MNHEY and CDR2 SVGAGI. Trimming removed 2 bases at V and 3 bases at J, with 11 bases between. The CDR3 extends over 15 amino acids. The CDR3 sequence is CASSYDGGFNQPQHF. Here the CDR3 DNA reads TGTGCCAGCAGTTACGACGGGGGTTTCAATCAGCCCCAGCATTTT.

The rearrangement uses TRBV2 and TRBJ2-5; 8 nucleotides line up with TRBD2. Germline lookup yields CDR1 SNHLY and CDR2 FYNNEI. This CDR3 has 16 residues. V lost 6 bases to trimming and J lost 5 bases; unmatched junction nucleotides: 14. The CDR3 protein is CASSRSGTRSVETQYF. The DNA for the CDR3 is TGTGCCAGCAGCCGGAGTGGGACTAGAAGTGTGGAGACCCAGTACTTC.

The chain carries TRBV23-1 and TRBJ1-2, with a tentative D call TRBD1 (6 bases). TRBV23-1 is an ORF, with its function uncertain. V lost 3 bases, J lost 8 bases, and 16 bases lay in between. The CDR3 has 14 amino acids. The CDR3 nucleotides read TGCGCCAGCAGTCATACAGGGAGTAGGGCAGGCTACACCTTC. Translating it yields CASSHTGSRAGYTF.

This chain joins TRBV5-1 and TRBJ1-2; 9 nucleotides line up with TRBD1. V lost 0 bases to trimming and J lost 3 bases; unmatched junction nucleotides: 15. The CDR3 consists of 19 residues. Germline V gene lookup returns CDR1 SGHRS and CDR2 YFSETQ. The CDR3 nucleotides are TGCGCCAGCAGCTTGGCCCCGGGACAGGGCCCCTCCTATCACTATGGCTACACCTTC. Its translation is CASSLAPGQGPSYHYGYTF.

The chain carries TRBV18 and TRBJ1-1, with TRBD1 matching 9 bases. J was trimmed by 3 bases and V by 3 bases; bases with no gene match: 2. Germline-derived CDR1 and CDR2 are KGHSH and LQKENI. The CDR3 is 14 amino acids. The CDR3 bases are TGTGCCAGCTCACCCAGACAGGGGGACACTGAAGCTTTCTTT. Translating gives CASSPRQGDTEAFF.

The sample holds a few counts of this clone. The rearrangement joins TRBV5-4 to TRBJ2-7; 7 bases fit TRBD2. The CDR3 is 14 amino acids. Trimming at V came to 2 bases and at J to 6 bases, leaving 8 bases not matched to a gene. The germline V gene encodes CDR1 SGHNT and CDR2 YYREEE (reference sequence). The CDR3 loop is CASSFGLGSPEQYV. The CDR3 nucleotides read TGTGCCAGCAGCTTCGGACTAGGCAGCCCCGAGCAGTACGTC.

The genes are TRBV2 and TRBJ1-2; no reliable D call. The CDR3 has 12 amino acids. Germline V lookup: CDR1 SNHLY, CDR2 FYNNEI. V shed 6 bases and J shed 8 bases, with 13 bases lying between them. Here the CDR3 reads CASSENTVGYTF. The CDR3 coding sequence is TGTGCCAGCAGCGAGAATACGGTGGGCTACACCTTC.

A remark on this clone: Mismatch with germline at one junction end may stem from a read error. V usage is TRBV5-1 and J usage is TRBJ1-1, with 7 bases fitting TRBD1. The CDR3 covers 15 residues. Germline CDR1 is SGHRS and CDR2 is YFSETQ. CDR3 DNA: TGCGCCAGCAGCCTTGGTAACCAGGGGGTGACTGATTGGGATTTT. Its translation is CASSLGNQGVTDWDF.

The chain recombines TRBV2 with TRBJ2-3, with 9 positions matching TRBD2. The V and J ends lost 2 bases and 2 bases, in that order; junction bases with no gene match: 5. The CDR3 sequence is 16 residues long. Germline loops: CDR1 SNHLY, CDR2 FYNNEI. The CDR3 nucleotides are TGTGCCAGCAGTGAAATCGGCGGGGGGGCCACAGATACGCAGTATTTT. Its protein is CASSEIGGGATDTQYF.

V gene TRBV7-3 combines with J gene TRBJ2-3; D perhaps matches TRBD1 (5 bases). CDR1 and CDR2 (germline): SGHTA, FQGTGA. Deletions cut 5 bases from V and 3 bases from J, with 15 bases between. The CDR3 length is 15 residues. CDR3 residues: CASSPRQGETDTQYF. The CDR3 nucleotides are TGTGCCAGCAGCCCACGGCAGGGCGAGACAGATACGCAGTATTTT.

This clone was detected a few times. The chain is built from TRBV18 and TRBJ1-5; 9 bases line up with TRBD1. The length of the CDR3 is 15 residues. Germline lookup yields CDR1 KGHSH and CDR2 LQKENI. Trimming took 2 bases from V and 2 from J; bases not matched to a gene: 1. Written as DNA, the CDR3 is TGTGCCAGCTCACCAACAGGGGGCGGCAATCAGCCCCAGCATTTT. It encodes CASSPTGGGNQPQHF.

This rearrangement joins TRBV7-8 to TRBJ2-6; the D gene is possibly TRBD2 (5 bases). The germline V and J ends were trimmed by 3 bases and 4 bases, with 16 bases remaining between them. The CDR3 has 17 residues. Germline lookup yields CDR1 SGHVS and CDR2 FQNEAQ. The CDR3 is CASSLDRSGSGANVLTF. The CDR3 DNA is TGTGCCAGCAGCTTGGATAGGTCGGGGTCCGGGGCCAACGTCCTGACTTTC.

This chain connects TRBV12-5 to TRBJ1-6; D is unclear. Trimming took off 0 bases at V and 14 bases at J, with 17 bases between the two ends. CDR3 length: 15 amino acids. Germline lookup yields CDR1 LGHNT and CDR2 FRNRAP. As DNA, the CDR3 is TGTGCTAGTGGTTTGGTAATGAAGCCCTTGTTGACCCTCCACTTT. It specifies CASGLVMKPLLTLHF. The full variable domain, rest sourced from reference TRBV12-5 and TRBJ1-6, is DARVTQTPRHKVTEMGQEVTMRCQPILGHNTVFWYRQTMMQGLELLAYFRNRAPLDDSGMPKDRFSAEMPDATLATLKIQPSEPRDSAVYFCASGLVMKPLLTLHFGNGTRLTVT.

V is TRBV7-9 and J is TRBJ2-3, with 10 bases fitting TRBD2. CDR1 is SEHNR and CDR2 is FQNEAQ in the germline V gene (reference sequence). J lost 6 bases, V lost 7 bases, and 7 bases had no gene match. The CDR3 covers 14 residues. As DNA, the CDR3 is TGTGCCAGCAATACCGGGACTAGCGCCGATACGCAGTATTTT. It codes for CASNTGTSADTQYF.

J is TRBJ1-2 and V is TRBV27; no definite D call. Germline V gene data show CDR1 as MNHEY and CDR2 as SMNVEV (reference sequence). Trimming stripped 6 bases from V and 0 bases from J, with 11 bases between. This CDR3 has 14 residues. DNA for the CDR3: TGTGCCAGCAGCGAGACGCAGGCTAACTATGGCTACACCTTC. It codes for CASSETQANYGYTF.

V is TRBV6-5 and J is TRBJ1-6; unclear D gene. The CDR3 is 14 residues long. V lost 7 bases and J lost 6, with 13 bases in between. Germline CDR1 is MNHEY and CDR2 is SVGAGI. CDR3 sequence reads: CASTPRDLNSPLHF. In DNA form, the CDR3 reads TGTGCCAGCACCCCTCGGGATCTTAATTCACCCCTCCACTTT.

The chain uses TRBV7-2 and TRBJ2-3, with D unclear. The germline gives CDR1 SGHTA, CDR2 FQGNSA. This CDR3 region has 14 residues. V lost 1 base, J lost 2 bases, and 7 bases lay in between. The CDR3 bases are TGTGCCAGCAGCTTAGTGAGCGCCACAGATACGCAGTATTTT. It specifies CASSLVSATDTQYF.